These T cell receptor beta chains were read from a single sample in a study of shared clonotypes between healthy human individuals. Libraries were prepared by immunoSEQ multiplex PCR; TCRdb keeps only in-frame clonotypes and omits some of them. The sample contains more than 450,000 clones, 79% of which appear only once. The sequenced sample consisted of PBMCs. Every receptor here comes from a woman aged 40-49 years in good health. Some clones in this sample may be carry-over from other donors' samples. CDR3s include the opening cysteine and the closing phenylalanine or tryptophan. Fields, in order: V gene, clone size, D gene, J gene, CDR3 protein, CDR3 DNA. A D gene is named only where the DNA matches it firmly. Clone size is not always given. Where it is, it says once, few, many or a class for expanded clones.

TRBV5-1,.,TRBD1,TRBJ1-1,CASSILQGMNTEAFF,TGCGCCAGCAGCATTCTACAGGGGATGAACACTGAAGCTTTCTTT
TRBV18,.,TRBD2,TRBJ2-7,CASSPRTSGTYEQYF,TGTGCCAGCTCACCACGCACTAGCGGGACCTACGAGCAGTACTTC
TRBV7-3,.,.,TRBJ2-1,CASSLSGVNNEQFF,TGTGCCAGCAGCTTGAGTGGGGTTAACAATGAGCAGTTCTTC
TRBV20-1,.,.,TRBJ2-5,CTTGQETQYF,TGCACGACGGGACAAGAGACCCAGTACTTC
TRBV5-1,.,.,TRBJ2-1,CASSFQLGGGINNEQFF,TGCGCCAGCAGCTTTCAGTTGGGGGGAGGCATAAACAATGAGCAGTTCTTC
TRBV11-3,.,.,TRBJ2-7,CASSSDGYEQYF,TGTGCCAGCAGCTCGGACGGGTACGAGCAGTACTTC
TRBV5-6,.,.,TRBJ2-5,CASSSTQGFETQYF,TGTGCCAGCAGCTCGACACAGGGTTTTGAGACCCAGTACTTC
TRBV28,.,TRBD1,TRBJ1-1,CASSSQGAMDTEAFF,TGTGCCAGCAGTTCACAGGGGGCGATGGACACTGAAGCTTTCTTT
TRBV5-4,.,TRBD1,TRBJ2-7,CASSLAPDRGPYEQYF,TGTGCCAGCAGCTTGGCCCCGGACAGGGGGCCCTACGAGCAGTACTTC
TRBV28,.,TRBD1,TRBJ1-5,CASSEAGGSNQPQHF,TGTGCCAGCAGTGAGGCAGGGGGAAGCAATCAGCCCCAGCATTTT
TRBV15,.,.,TRBJ1-5,CATSRDLDQPQHF,TGTGCCACCAGCAGAGATCTAGATCAGCCCCAGCATTTT
TRBV9,.,.,TRBJ2-2,CASSVGQNTGELFF,TGTGCCAGCAGCGTAGGGCAGAACACCGGGGAGCTGTTTTTT
TRBV4-3,.,TRBD2,TRBJ2-3,CASSELAGGTGTDTQYF,TGCGCCAGCAGCGAACTAGCGGGAGGGACAGGCACAGATACGCAGTATTTT
TRBV28,.,.,TRBJ1-1,CASSSVRGRGTEAFF,TGTGCCAGCAGTTCCGTCCGGGGGAGGGGGACTGAAGCTTTCTTT
TRBV6-5,once,TRBD1,TRBJ2-7,CASHLRQGMDEQYF,TGTGCCAGCCACCTCCGACAGGGTATGGACGAGCAGTACTTC
TRBV7-9,.,TRBD2,TRBJ2-3,CASSSSGSTDTQYF,TGTGCCAGCAGCTCTAGCGGTAGCACAGATACGCAGTATTTT
TRBV28,.,.,TRBJ1-1,CASKLRGIGVNTEAFF,TGTGCCAGCAAGCTCCGGGGGATTGGCGTGAACACTGAAGCTTTCTTT
TRBV28,.,.,TRBJ2-7,CASSLRPPIHEQYF,TGTGCCAGCAGTTTAAGGCCCCCCATCCACGAGCAGTACTTC
TRBV19,few,.,TRBJ1-2,CASSIFVARPDYGYTF,TGTGCCAGTAGTATTTTCGTGGCGCGGCCGGACTATGGCTACACCTTC
TRBV7-2,.,.,TRBJ2-4,CASSLGGGSKNIQYF,TGTGCCAGCAGCTTAGGTGGGGGATCCAAAAACATTCAGTACTTC
TRBV5-8,.,TRBD2,TRBJ2-1,CASSLASGTSLVGEQFF,TGTGCCAGCAGCTTGGCCTCCGGGACTAGCCTCGTAGGTGAGCAGTTCTTC
TRBV7-2,.,.,TRBJ2-5,CASSLRGQGGKQYF,TGTGCCAGCAGCTTACGGGGTCAGGGGGGCAAACAGTACTTC
TRBV4-1,.,TRBD1,TRBJ2-7,CASSRIGQGADEQYF,TGCGCCAGCAGCCGGATCGGACAGGGGGCGGACGAGCAGTACTTC
TRBV21-1,.,.,TRBJ2-1,CASSLTRDPSIPRSYNEQFF,TGTGCCAGCAGTCTTACCAGGGACCCATCTATTCCCCGCTCCTACAATGAGCAGTTCTTC
TRBV7-2,.,.,TRBJ2-1,CASSLTAVHNEQFF,TGTGCCAGCAGCTTAACTGCGGTACACAATGAGCAGTTCTTC
TRBV9,.,.,TRBJ2-1,CASKQASSYNEQFF,TGTGCCAGCAAACAAGCTAGCTCCTACAATGAGCAGTTCTTC